A selection of T cell receptor beta chains follows, all from one sample in a study of blood T cell repertoires in COVID-19. Repertoires were generated with immunoSEQ multiplex PCR, while TCRdb's copy carries only in-frame clones and drops some. The sample carries 80,000 or so clones, roughly four fifths recorded once. Sequencing was done on a sample of peripheral blood. These receptor sequences come from an elderly man with acute or convalescent COVID-19. Each CDR3 is given with its conserved first and last residue. The order of the fields is V gene, clone size, J gene, D gene, CDR3 protein, CDR3 DNA. D genes are given only for firm matches. The size entry is marked missing in some rows and otherwise reads once, few, many or a size class.

>TRBV14|once|TRBJ2-7|TRBD2
CASSATLAGVGYEQYF
TGTGCCAGCAGCGCGACCCTAGCGGGGGTAGGATACGAGCAGTACTTC
>TRBV18|few|TRBJ2-2|TRBD2
CASSGTSGNTGELFF
TGTGCCAGCTCCGGGACTAGCGGGAACACCGGGGAGCTGTTTTTT
>TRBV6-6|-|TRBJ2-4|TRBD1
CASSQGDAKNIQYF
TGTGCCAGCAGTCAGGGGGACGCCAAAAACATTCAGTACTTC
>TRBV7-9|-|TRBJ2-3|-
CASFRAGSPDTQYF
TGTGCCAGCTTCCGAGCAGGGTCCCCAGATACGCAGTATTTT
>TRBV28|-|TRBJ1-4|-
CASSLQQGSAKLFF
TGTGCCAGCAGTTTACAGCAGGGGTCAGCAAAACTGTTTTTT
>TRBV7-3|once|TRBJ2-1|-
CASSLEVASYNEQFF
TGTGCCAGCAGCTTAGAGGTCGCCTCCTACAATGAGCAGTTCTTC
>TRBV7-9|-|TRBJ2-5|-
CASSFQGQETQYF
TGTGCCAGCAGTTTCCAGGGACAAGAGACCCAGTACTTC
>TRBV5-1|few|TRBJ2-7|-
CASRLAISGEYEQYF
TGCGCCAGCAGATTGGCCATATCAGGGGAGTACGAGCAGTACTTC
>TRBV6-5|-|TRBJ1-3|-
CASTPDSYSGNTIYF
TGTGCCAGCACCCCGGACAGCTACTCTGGAAACACCATATATTTT
>TRBV5-5|-|TRBJ2-7|-
CASSSVPPGYEQYF
TGTGCCAGCAGCTCCGTACCACCCGGCTACGAGCAGTACTTC
>TRBV27|-|TRBJ1-6|-
CASSLGSGSRIISPLHF
TGTGCCAGCAGTTTAGGTTCCGGGAGCCGTATTATTTCACCCCTCCACTTT
>TRBV29-1|-|TRBJ1-1|-
CSVGRGGHTEAFF
TGCAGCGTTGGTCGGGGGGGGCACACTGAAGCTTTCTTT
>TRBV19|few|TRBJ1-1|-
CASSRAYTEAFF
TGTGCCAGTAGTAGAGCTTACACTGAAGCTTTCTTT
>TRBV7-2|few|TRBJ2-2|TRBD2
CASSLIAGGNGELFF
TGTGCCAGCAGCTTAATAGCGGGGGGTAACGGGGAGCTGTTTTTT
>TRBV5-4|-|TRBJ2-7|TRBD1
CASSSGQGYEQYF
TGTGCCAGCAGCTCGGGACAGGGGTACGAGCAGTACTTC
>TRBV5-1|few|TRBJ1-1|-
CASSLLSQNTEAFF
TGCGCCAGCAGCTTGTTGAGTCAGAACACTGAAGCTTTCTTT
>TRBV3-1/TRBV3-2|-|TRBJ2-5|TRBD1
CASSEQGFGETQYF
TGTGCCAGCAGCGAACAGGGGTTTGGGGAGACCCAGTACTTC
>TRBV5-1|-|TRBJ2-3|TRBD2
CASSSSGGVTDTQYF
TGCGCCAGCAGCTCTAGCGGGGGGGTGACAGATACGCAGTATTTT
>TRBV5-1|-|TRBJ1-1|TRBD1
CASSAGQGTEAFF
TGCGCCAGCAGCGCCGGACAGGGCACTGAAGCTTTCTTT
>TRBV7-3|-|TRBJ2-5|-
CASSLGLQETQYF
TGTGCCAGCAGCTTGGGACTCCAAGAGACCCAGTACTTC
>TRBV5-6|once|TRBJ1-1|TRBD1
CASSEDRWDHPNTEAFF
TGTGCCAGCAGCGAGGACAGGTGGGACCATCCGAACACTGAAGCTTTCTTT
>TRBV5-1|-|TRBJ1-4|-
CASSLGTTFAGLNEKLFF
TGCGCCAGCAGCTTGGGGACGACATTTGCGGGCCTTAATGAAAAACTGTTTTTT
>TRBV9|-|TRBJ2-1|TRBD1
CASSETGQGGNEQFF
TGTGCCAGCAGTGAGACGGGACAGGGGGGGAATGAGCAGTTCTTC
>TRBV5-1|-|TRBJ1-1|TRBD1
CASSLARDRGVNTEAFF
TGCGCCAGCAGCTTGGCGCGGGACAGGGGGGTAAACACTGAAGCTTTCTTT
>TRBV6-1|-|TRBJ2-3|TRBD2
CASSEDGTSGGTDTQYF
TGTGCCAGCAGTGAGGACGGGACTAGCGGGGGCACAGATACGCAGTATTTT
>TRBV9|-|TRBJ1-3|-
CATGTDSGNTIYF
TGTGCCACCGGGACTGACTCTGGAAACACCATATATTTT
>TRBV18|-|TRBJ1-2|-
CASSPQGRQSGYTF
TGTGCCAGCTCACCTCAGGGTCGCCAAAGTGGCTACACCTTC
>TRBV12-3/TRBV12-4|once|TRBJ1-2|-
CASSLGLFGGYTF
TGTGCCAGCAGTTTAGGTCTCTTCGGTGGCTACACCTTC
>TRBV6-5|-|TRBJ1-1|TRBD1
CASSFSRGSTEAFF
TGTGCCAGCAGCTTCTCCAGGGGGAGCACTGAAGCTTTCTTT
>TRBV3-1/TRBV3-2|-|TRBJ1-1|-
CASSQVQGGAEAFF
TGTGCCAGCAGCCAAGTACAGGGAGGGGCTGAAGCTTTCTTT
>TRBV5-1|-|TRBJ2-7|-
CASSLEAGGYEQYF
TGCGCCAGCAGCTTGGAGGCAGGTGGCTACGAGCAGTACTTC
>TRBV9|few|TRBJ1-3|-
CASSVGRGIDGNTIYF
TGTGCCAGCAGCGTGGGACGGGGGATTGATGGAAACACCATATATTTT
>TRBV5-6|-|TRBJ1-5|-
CASYGRLTDYSNQPQHF
TGTGCCAGCTACGGGCGATTGACAGATTATAGCAATCAGCCCCAGCATTTT
>TRBV5-6|-|TRBJ1-4|-
CASSLQGVDEKLFF
TGTGCCAGCAGCTTACAGGGAGTCGATGAAAAACTGTTTTTT
>TRBV4-1|-|TRBJ2-7|-
CASSPASGTWEPYEQYF
TGCGCCAGCAGCCCAGCCTCCGGGACATGGGAACCCTACGAGCAGTACTTC
>TRBV18|few|TRBJ1-5|TRBD1
CASSLTGGNQPQHF
TGTGCCAGCTCACTGACAGGGGGGAATCAGCCCCAGCATTTT
>TRBV19|-|TRBJ2-3|TRBD2
CASSIGLAGGDTQYF
TGTGCCAGTAGTATCGGGCTAGCGGGGGGAGATACGCAGTATTTT
>TRBV27|-|TRBJ1-1|-
CASSDRPTEAFF
TGTGCCAGCAGCGACAGGCCCACTGAAGCTTTCTTT
>TRBV12-3/TRBV12-4|many|TRBJ1-3|-
CASSRRSVDTIYF
TGTGCCAGCAGCCGCCGTTCGGTTGACACCATATATTTT
>TRBV7-8|-|TRBJ1-1|-
CASSLSGNTEAFF
TGTGCCAGCAGCTTAAGCGGGAACACTGAAGCTTTCTTT
>TRBV7-6|once|TRBJ2-5|TRBD2
CASSFGTSSPQETQYF
TGTGCCAGCAGCTTCGGGACTAGTTCGCCCCAAGAGACCCAGTACTTC
>TRBV4-1|-|TRBJ2-1|TRBD2
CASSQDLAGDLEQFF
TGCGCCAGCAGCCAAGACTTAGCGGGGGATCTTGAGCAGTTCTTC
>TRBV4-1|-|TRBJ2-1|TRBD1
CASSQGTGLNEQFF
TGCGCCAGCAGCCAAGGGACAGGGTTAAATGAGCAGTTCTTC
>TRBV2|-|TRBJ2-5|-
CASSARTGFGETQYF
TGTGCCAGCAGTGCACGCACAGGGTTCGGAGAGACCCAGTACTTC
>TRBV19|-|TRBJ2-7|-
CASSIVTGSTYEQYF
TGTGCCAGTAGTATCGTGACAGGATCAACCTACGAGCAGTACTTC
>TRBV21-1|-|TRBJ2-2|-
CASSKVAGNSTGELFF
TGTGCCAGCAGCAAAGTGGCCGGGAACAGTACCGGGGAGCTGTTTTTT
>TRBV10-2|once|TRBJ2-5|-
CASSTREVPQYF
TGCGCCAGCAGTACTAGGGAGGTGCCCCAGTACTTC
>TRBV3-1/TRBV3-2|-|TRBJ2-5|TRBD2
CASSQVRVAGIQETQYF
TGTGCCAGCAGCCAAGTGAGGGTAGCGGGGATTCAAGAGACCCAGTACTTC
>TRBV6-5|-|TRBJ1-5|TRBD1
CASSYVAGGNQPQHF
TGTGCCAGCAGTTATGTGGCAGGGGGAAATCAGCCCCAGCATTTT
>TRBV7-9|-|TRBJ1-6|TRBD1
CASSLEGTGNSPLHF
TGTGCCAGCAGCTTAGAAGGGACAGGGAATTCACCCCTCCACTTT
>TRBV14|-|TRBJ1-1|-
CASSPPGFWGNTEAFF
TGTGCCAGCAGCCCCCCGGGATTTTGGGGGAACACTGAAGCTTTCTTT
>TRBV9|-|TRBJ2-7|TRBD2
CASSTAGGTSYEQYF
TGTGCCAGCAGCACCGCGGGGGGGACCTCCTACGAGCAGTACTTC
>TRBV7-3|-|TRBJ1-2|TRBD1
CASSPQTGFDYGYTF
TGTGCCAGCAGCCCACAGACAGGGTTCGACTATGGCTACACCTTC
>TRBV5-5|few|TRBJ1-3|-
CASSYTEGGNTIYF
TGTGCCAGCAGCTATACCGAGGGTGGAAACACCATATATTTT
>TRBV7-2|-|TRBJ2-1|TRBD1
CASSLGQGPYNEQFF
TGTGCCAGCAGCTTGGGACAGGGACCCTACAATGAGCAGTTCTTC